Presented here are 12 T cell receptor beta chains from one specimen sequenced in a study of human T cells and chemical hapten exposure. TCRdb re-called the RACE reads with MiXCR, one entry per CDR3 protein. The data hold approximately 260,000 distinct CDR3 sequences, with over 7.5% observed a single time. The sample's time point: pre-sensitization, week 0. The treatment here: therapeutic diphenylcyclopropenone sensitization with weekly scalp DPC. The sequencing used whole blood, collected in connection with sensitization to the hapten diphenylcyclopropenone (DPC). All receptors come from a man aged 18 to 29 with alopecia areata. Some clones in this sample may be carry-over from other donors' samples.

The chain combines TRBV5-1 with TRBJ1-1; 8 bases are a match to TRBD1. This CDR3 has 15 residues. The V segment lost 4 bases and the J segment 4 bases; nucleotides outside the gene matches: 9. CDR1 is SGHRS and CDR2 is YFSETQ in the germline V gene. CDR3 residues: CASSPQGARVTEAFF. DNA of the CDR3: TGCGCCAGCAGCCCCCAGGGGGCGCGAGTCACTGAAGCTTTCTTT.

This clonotype was detected a few times. V gene TRBV6-2 or TRBV6-3 combines with J gene TRBJ1-2, with 10 bases matching TRBD1. CDR3 length equals 13 residues. Germline CDR1 reads MNHEY; CDR2 reads SVGEGT. V was pared by 6 bases and J by 8 bases, with 6 bases of the junction left unmatched. CDR3 nucleotides: TGTGCCAGCAGAACGGACAGGGGGATCGGCTACACCTTC. This translates into CASRTDRGIGYTF.

Many counts were recorded for this clonotype. The rearrangement uses TRBV6-5 and TRBJ2-7, with D possibly TRBD1 on 5 matching bases. This CDR3 comprises 13 residues. Germline V gene data show CDR1 as MNHEY and CDR2 as SVGAGI. V lost 2 bases to trimming and J lost 4 bases, with 9 bases between them. CDR3: CASSYHAGYEQYV. CDR3 in DNA: TGTGCCAGCAGTTACCACGCAGGGTACGAGCAGTACGTC.

This clonotype was seen at least ten times. The CDR3: CASSQDTGFTYNEQFF. Written as DNA, the CDR3 is TGCGCCAGCAGCCAAGATACGGGTTTCACCTACAATGAGCAGTTCTTC. The chain links TRBV4-3 to TRBJ2-1; D call uncertain. In germline, CDR1 is LGHNA, CDR2 YSLEER. The CDR3 consists of 16 residues. Trimming pared 0 bases from V and 2 bases from J, leaving 11 bases between.

This clonotype was seen more than once but under ten times. The chain recombines TRBV20-1 with TRBJ1-4; D is unclear. Germline V gene sequence: CDR1 DFQATT, CDR2 SNEGSKA (reference sequence). This CDR3 is built from 12 residues. The CDR3 here is CSASDGRAELFF. CDR3 nucleotides: TGCAGCGCCAGTGACGGCCGCGCGGAACTGTTTTTT.

There are a few counts of this clonotype. V gene TRBV7-9 combines with J gene TRBJ1-1, with a possible D match to TRBD1 (6 bases). Germline CDR1 reads SEHNR; CDR2 reads FQNEAQ (reference sequence). Deletions cut 1 base from V and 7 bases from J, with 19 bases between. The length of the CDR3 is 16 residues. DNA of the CDR3: TGTGCCAGCAGCTTAGGGGCCATTGGGGGCTACGGTGAAGCTTTCTTT. Translated, it gives CASSLGAIGGYGEAFF.

The chain recombines TRBV29-1 with TRBJ2-7, with TRBD1 matching 8 bases. The CDR3 runs 13 residues. CDR1 is SQVTM, CDR2 ANQGSEA, per germline. V gave up 4 bases and J gave up 2 bases; unmatched junction bases: 4. CDR3 sequence: CSVGGDRPYEQYF. The CDR3 nucleotides are TGCAGCGTTGGAGGGGACAGGCCCTACGAGCAGTACTTC.

This chain uses TRBV9 with TRBJ2-5; D is uncertain. The germline V gene encodes CDR1 SGDLS and CDR2 YYNGEE. Trimming pared 3 bases from V and 0 bases from J, leaving 9 bases between. The CDR3 loop spans 14 amino acids. In nucleotides, the CDR3 is TGTGCCAGCAGCGCGACTGGCAACCAAGAGACCCAGTACTTC. This gives the protein CASSATGNQETQYF. Together with reference TRBV9 and TRBJ2-5, the CDR3 gives the full variable domain: DSGVTQTPKHLITATGQRVTLRCSPRSGDLSVYWYQQSLDQGLQFLIQYYNGEERAKGNILERFSAQQFPDLHSELNLSSLELGDSALYFCASSATGNQETQYFGPGTRLLVL.

This clonotype was seen more than once but under ten times. The chain carries TRBV5-1 and TRBJ2-1, with unresolved D. CDR1 and CDR2 (germline): SGHRS, YFSETQ. Trimming pared 1 base from V and 4 bases from J, leaving 9 bases between. CDR3 length: 14 amino acids. CDR3 residues: CASSLLLEYNEQFF. The DNA of the CDR3 is TGCGCCAGCAGCTTGCTACTGGAATACAATGAGCAGTTCTTC.

The V gene is TRBV12-3 or TRBV12-4, the J gene TRBJ2-1, with 8 bases that match TRBD2. Germline trimming cut 4 bases from V and 4 bases from J; bases unmatched to any gene: 3. The CDR3 extends over 14 amino acids. The CDR3 sequence is CASSSGGAYNEQFF. In nucleotides, the CDR3 is TGTGCCAGCAGTTCCGGGGGGGCTTACAATGAGCAGTTCTTC.

The chain joins TRBV4-3 to TRBJ1-1; perhaps TRBD1 as D (6 bases). This CDR3 contains 15 residues. The V end lost 4 bases, the J end lost 4 bases, and 16 bases lay between the germline ends. Germline-derived CDR1 and CDR2 are LGHNA and YSLEER. CDR3 loop: CASSLTTGGPTEAFF. In DNA, the CDR3 is TGCGCCAGCAGCCTCACTACTGGGGGGCCCACTGAAGCTTTCTTT.

This clonotype was seen more than once but under ten times. The gene calls are TRBV29-1 and TRBJ2-7; 7 bases align to TRBD1. Germline trimming cut 4 bases from V and 0 bases from J; bases unmatched to any gene: 3. This CDR3 region has 13 residues. CDR1 and CDR2 from the germline V gene are SQVTM and ANQGSEA. The CDR3 region is CSVVTGSSYEQYV. The CDR3 DNA follows: TGCAGCGTTGTGACAGGGAGCTCCTACGAGCAGTACGTC.